Below, 27 T cell receptor beta chains from the same sample are listed, as sequenced in a study of shared clonotypes between healthy human individuals. Measured with immunoSEQ multiplex PCR; TCRdb has only the in-frame clones, and not every one. The repertoire holds about 1.1 million clones, with 70% to 85% as singletons. The sequenced sample was memory CD4+ T cells from PBMCs. Noted subset: CD45RA-negative fraction. The receptors here all came from a young man in good health. Some clones in this sample may be carry-over from other donors' samples.

The CDR3 loop reads CASSLGLAGVLTDTQYF. DNA for the CDR3: TGTGCCAGCAGCTTAGGACTAGCGGGTGTTTTAACAGATACGCAGTATTTT. This chain joins TRBV11-3 and TRBJ2-3, with TRBD2 identical over 10 bases. V was pared by 1 base and J by 3 bases, with 7 bases of the junction left unmatched. This CDR3 region has 17 residues. Germline V gene lookup returns CDR1 SGHNT and CDR2 YENEEA.

The CDR3 sequence: CASSTTLLLSIPEQYF. CDR3 nucleotides: TGCGCCAGCAGCACCACGCTACTCCTTTCTATTCCCGAGCAGTACTTC. V usage is TRBV5-1 and J usage is TRBJ2-7; D not certain. V was shortened by 4 bases and J by 6 bases, with 23 bases between the two germline ends. This CDR3 region has 16 residues. Per the germline V gene, CDR1 is SGHRS and CDR2 is YFSETQ. Complete variable domain (other parts from reference TRBV5-1 and TRBJ2-7): KAGVTQTPRYLIKTRGQQVTLSCSPISGHRSVSWYQQTPGQGLQFLFEYFSETQRNKGNFPGRFSGRQFSNSRSEMNVSTLELGDSALYLCASSTTLLLSIPEQYFGPGTRLTVT.

This rearrangement joins TRBV5-1 to TRBJ2-5; D is perhaps TRBD2 (5 bases). Germline V CDR1 and CDR2: SGHRS, YFSETQ. The V gene lost 4 bases and the J gene lost 5 bases, with 12 bases spanning the gap. The CDR3 has 13 residues. CDR3 sequence: CASSLALVETQYF. DNA of the CDR3: TGCGCCAGCAGCCTAGCCTTGGTTGAGACCCAGTACTTC.

The J gene is TRBJ2-5, the V gene TRBV5-6; 7 nucleotides align to TRBD1. The CDR3 sequence is 13 residues long. J was trimmed by 5 bases and V by 2 bases; bases with no gene match: 3. Germline CDR1 SGHDT, CDR2 YYEEEE. CDR3 in DNA: TGTGCCAGCAGCTTACAGGGGTTGGAGACCCAGTACTTC. Its translation is CASSLQGLETQYF. The variable domain in full, with the rest retrieved from reference TRBV5-6 and TRBJ2-5, is DAGVTQSPTHLIKTRGQQVTLRCSPKSGHDTVSWYQQALGQGPQFIFQYYEEEERQRGNFPDRFSGHQFPNYSSELNVNALLLGDSALYLCASSLQGLETQYFGPGTRLLVL.

The J gene is TRBJ2-5, the V gene TRBV4-1; TRBD1 might be the D (5 bases). Trimming cost V 1 base and J 5 bases, with 11 bases left between them. Per germline, CDR1 MGHRA and CDR2 YSYEKL. This CDR3 contains 14 residues. The chain's CDR3 is CASSQAGLRETQYF. In nucleotides, the CDR3 is TGCGCCAGCAGCCAAGCAGGGCTTCGGGAGACCCAGTACTTC.

In its sample, this clone was seen once. The chain uses TRBV6-4 and TRBJ2-1; 10 nucleotides match TRBD1. Losses at the gene ends were 6 bases for V and 4 bases for J; bases not matched to a gene: 9. CDR1 is MRHNA and CDR2 is SNTAGT in the germline V gene. The CDR3 covers 16 residues. The CDR3 DNA follows: TGTGCCAGCAGCCTCCATGGGACAGGGGATTACAATGAGCAGTTCTTC. The encoded protein is CASSLHGTGDYNEQFF.

The chain links TRBV2 to TRBJ2-7, with 8 bases that match TRBD1. J lost 4 bases, V lost 5 bases, and 10 bases had no gene match. Germline V lookup: CDR1 SNHLY, CDR2 FYNNEI. The CDR3 consists of 15 residues. The CDR3 loop is CASSRSGTGGYEQYF. The CDR3 bases are TGTGCCAGCAGTCGTTCCGGGACAGGAGGATACGAGCAGTACTTC.

This chain uses TRBV18 with TRBJ2-2, with D tentatively TRBD1 or TRBD2 (5 bases each). V lost 0 bases and J 4 bases, leaving 9 bases between the germline ends. Germline V lookup: CDR1 KGHSH, CDR2 LQKENI. This CDR3 contains 15 residues. The DNA of the CDR3 is TGTGCCAGCTCACCACCGGGACGGACCACCGGGGAGCTGTTTTTT. It yields the protein CASSPPGRTTGELFF.

The gene calls are TRBV4-2 and TRBJ2-7, with 12 positions matching TRBD2. CDR1 is LGHNA and CDR2 is YNFKEQ in the germline V gene. V gave up 2 bases and J gave up 2 bases; unmatched junction bases: 4. This CDR3 spans 16 amino acids. The CDR3 nucleotides are TGTGCCAGCAGCCAACATCTAGCGGGAGGGCCCTACGAGCAGTACTTC. Translated, it gives CASSQHLAGGPYEQYF.

Worth noting for this clone: Other DNA sequences of this sample code for an identical CDR3. The chain couples TRBV6-1 to TRBJ1-2, with unresolved D. The CDR3 covers 12 residues. Germline-derived CDR1 and CDR2 are MNHNS and SASEGT. The V gene lost 6 bases and the J gene lost 4 bases, with 9 bases spanning the gap. The CDR3, as DNA: TGTGCCAGCAGAGTTAGCAGCTATGGCTACACCTTC. This gives the protein CASRVSSYGYTF.

The genes are TRBV18 and TRBJ1-2; D unresolved. Germline CDR1 is KGHSH and CDR2 is LQKENI. V was cut by 2 bases and J by 0 bases, with 7 bases left in between. The CDR3 loop spans 14 amino acids. CDR3 in amino acids: CASSPDGPNYGYTF. The CDR3 DNA sequence: TGTGCCAGCTCACCAGACGGCCCTAACTATGGCTACACCTTC.

Points on this clone: This sample also contains other DNA sequences that code for the same CDR3. The chain has TRBV5-1 and TRBJ2-7, with D uncertain. The CDR3 contains 14 residues. The V and J ends lost 2 bases and 1 base respectively, with 10 bases between them. Germline values: CDR1 SGHRS, CDR2 YFSETQ. CDR3 DNA sequence: TGCGCCAGCAGCTTCGGAGAAGCTTCCTACGAGCAGTACTTC. The encoded protein is CASSFGEASYEQYF.

The rearrangement links TRBV5-1 to TRBJ1-1; D is perhaps TRBD1 (6 bases). Germline-derived CDR1 and CDR2 are SGHRS and YFSETQ. The CDR3 is made up of 14 amino acids. Trimming removed 0 bases at V and 6 bases at J, with 12 bases between. CDR3 sequence (DNA): TGCGCCAGCAGCTTGGACAGGGTTGGGCCTGAAGCTTTCTTT. This sequence encodes CASSLDRVGPEAFF.

This clone has a handful of counts. J is TRBJ1-1 and V is TRBV9; D not resolved. This CDR3 region has 15 residues. Germline lookup yields CDR1 SGDLS and CDR2 YYNGEE. V lost 6 bases and J 3 bases, leaving 18 bases between the germline ends. This CDR3 reads CASTPSVGFDTEAFF. The CDR3 nucleotides are TGTGCCAGCACCCCCAGCGTGGGGTTCGACACTGAAGCTTTCTTT.

V usage is TRBV4-1 and J usage is TRBJ1-5; 8 bases map to TRBD1. CDR3 length: 18 amino acids. The ends lost 3 bases at V and 9 bases at J; junction bases unmatched: 19. Germline V CDR1 and CDR2: MGHRA, YSYEKL. The CDR3: CASSQSLQGGWSSWPQHF. CDR3 nucleotides: TGCGCCAGCAGCCAGTCTTTACAGGGGGGTTGGTCGTCGTGGCCCCAGCATTTT.

This clone is a singleton in its sample. CDR3: CASSLVVGGRGEETQYF. DNA for the CDR3: TGTGCCAGCAGCTTAGTGGTTGGAGGACGGGGTGAAGAGACCCAGTACTTC. V is TRBV7-6 and J is TRBJ2-5; possible D gene TRBD2, 5 bases. Germline V gene lookup returns CDR1 SGHVS and CDR2 FNYEAQ. V lost 1 base to trimming and J lost 3 bases, with 18 bases between them. The CDR3 covers 17 residues.

The chain carries TRBV5-6 and TRBJ1-2; 7 nucleotides line up with TRBD1. Germline V gene lookup returns CDR1 SGHDT and CDR2 YYEEEE. V shed 0 bases, J shed 4 bases, and the junction held 6 bases outside the gene matches. This CDR3 region has 15 residues. The CDR3: CASSLVYRGIYGYTF. The CDR3 DNA is TGTGCCAGCAGCTTGGTGTACAGGGGCATCTATGGCTACACCTTC.

This chain uses TRBV28 with TRBJ1-3, with TRBD1 matching over 9 bases. Trimming at V came to 6 bases and at J to 4 bases, leaving 4 bases not matched to a gene. The CDR3 sequence is 14 residues long. CDR1 is MDHEN, CDR2 SYDVKM, per germline. The CDR3 spells CASSVQGAGNTIYF. The CDR3 DNA follows: TGTGCCAGCAGCGTACAGGGGGCGGGAAACACCATATATTTT.

This clone was found once. V gene TRBV7-2 combines with J gene TRBJ2-7; possible D gene TRBD1, 6 bases. Germline CDR1 SGHTA, CDR2 FQGNSA. V shed 7 bases and J shed 3 bases, with 13 bases lying between them. There are 13 residues in the CDR3. The CDR3 sequence is CASTLIGGYEQYF. The CDR3, as DNA: TGTGCCAGCACCTTGATAGGGGGCTACGAGCAGTACTTC.

This clone has more than one count but fewer than ten. Other DNA sequences from this sample encode an identical CDR3 as well. The V call is TRBV29-1, the J call TRBJ2-7, with TRBD1 matching over 8 bases. Trimming cost V 7 bases and J 4 bases; bases outside gene matches: 3. This CDR3 has 11 residues. The V gene's germline CDR1 is SQVTM and CDR2 ANQGSEA. CDR3 loop: CSAGTGYEQYF. The CDR3 DNA is TGCAGCGCTGGGACAGGATACGAGCAGTACTTC.

The V call is TRBV13, the J call TRBJ1-2; no clear D gene. There are 13 residues in the CDR3. CDR1 and CDR2 (germline): PRHDT, FYEKMQ (reference sequence). V lost 5 bases and J 6 bases, leaving 13 bases between the germline ends. DNA for the CDR3: TGTGCCAGCAGCCTCAGCTTCTCCGATGGCTACACCTTC. It specifies CASSLSFSDGYTF.

This chain uses TRBV30 with TRBJ1-5; the D is unclear. The V gene lost 2 bases and the J gene lost 3 bases, with 11 bases spanning the gap. This CDR3 has 14 amino acids. The germline CDR1 and CDR2 sequences are GTSNPN and SVGIG (reference sequence). CDR3 bases: TGTGCCTGGAGTATAGGGAGTATCAATCAGCCCCAGCATTTT. This gives the protein CAWSIGSINQPQHF.

The V call is TRBV5-1, the J call TRBJ2-1; D is possibly TRBD1 or TRBD2 (5 bases each). Germline V gene data show CDR1 as SGHRS and CDR2 as YFSETQ. The length of the CDR3 is 11 residues. V was pared by 4 bases and J by 16 bases, with 15 bases between. This CDR3 reads CASSGGPGTFF. In DNA form, the CDR3 reads TGCGCCAGCAGCGGGGGACCAGGAACCTTCTTC. The full variable domain, completed using reference TRBV5-1 and TRBJ2-1, is KAGVTQTPRYLIKTRGQQVTLSCSPISGHRSVSWYQQTPGQGLQFLFEYFSETQRNKGNFPGRFSGRQFSNSRSEMNVSTLELGDSALYLCASSGGPGTFFGPGTRLTVL.

This clone showed up just once. A single base is all that separates this from a far larger clone, so a read error is likely. The chain employs TRBV27 and TRBJ1-5; tentative D call: TRBD1 (6 bases). The CDR3 is 16 amino acids. Germline V lookup: CDR1 MNHEY, CDR2 SMNVEV (reference sequence). The chain's CDR3 is CAGSAFSTGFNQPQHF. CDR3 nucleotides: TGTGCCGGCAGTGCTTTTAGCACAGGGTTCAATCAGCCCCAGCATTTT.

The chain is built from TRBV10-3 and TRBJ2-1; D not resolved. Germline CDR1 is ENHRY and CDR2 is SYGVKD. Trimming took off 2 bases at V and 1 base at J, with 6 bases between the two ends. The CDR3 contains 14 residues. The CDR3 bases are TGTGCCATCAGTGAGCGCCAGTCCTACAATGAGCAGTTCTTC. Its translation: CAISERQSYNEQFF.

The genes are TRBV5-1 and TRBJ2-7, with D perhaps TRBD1 (6 bases). CDR1 SGHRS and CDR2 YFSETQ come from the germline V gene. Trimming stripped 0 bases from V and 7 bases from J, with 11 bases between. CDR3 length equals 13 residues. The CDR3 nucleotides are TGCGCCAGCAGCTTGGTAGGGGGTGGGGAGCAGTACTTC. Translated: CASSLVGGGEQYF.

The V call is TRBV5-4, the J call TRBJ2-5, with a weak D call TRBD2 (5 bases). Trimming cost V 4 bases and J 4 bases, with 11 bases left between them. The V gene's germline CDR1 is SGHNT and CDR2 YYREEE (reference sequence). This CDR3 has 13 amino acids. For the CDR3, the DNA is TGTGCCAGCAGCCGGCCCGGGGTAGAGACCCAGTACTTC. It translates to CASSRPGVETQYF.